This entry concerns a single T cell receptor beta chain. What it binds is not known. The junction and the germline gene differ at one end; a read error may be behind it. The data derive from a study of cytomegalovirus exposure and HLA in healthy donors. The PCR was carried out with 60 Vbeta primers and 13 Jbeta primers. Only in-frame clones appear in the TCRdb table, and some are missing; sequencing was by immunoSEQ multiplex PCR. This table holds some 130,000 clones, over 70% found once. Study results and caveats: CMV antigen specificity was confirmed in vitro for three CMV-associated chains.

Germline lookup yields CDR1 SSHAT and CDR2 FNYEAQ (reference sequence). CDR3 length: 18 amino acids. The clonotype comes from a woman aged 40 to 50 in good health and CMV-seronegative. The material sequenced was PBMCs. The chain couples TRBV7-7 to TRBJ2-6, with TRBD1 identical over 7 bases. The CDR3 sequence: CASSPLGTASPGANVLTF. Written as DNA, the CDR3 is TGTGCTAGCAGCCCGCTCGGGACAGCCTCGCCGGGGGCCAACGTCCTGACTTTC.